The 22 T cell receptor beta chains in this list originate from one sample, sequenced in a study of PD-1 blockade in classical Hodgkin lymphoma. Time point in this sample: cycle 4 day 1 (C4D1), after five to seven weeks of nivolumab. With no exception, relapse followed autologous stem cell transplantation in all patients, and brentuximab vedotin exposure varied. Generated by immunoSEQ multiplex PCR, the TCRdb table keeps only in-frame clones and is missing some. The repertoire has 43,000 or so clones, roughly 73% of them found once; the top ten carry around 35%. This sample comprised peripheral blood mononuclear cells (PBMCs), obtained before the fourth cycle of nivolumab. These receptors all come from a human donor with classical Hodgkin lymphoma.

This clone was found a few times. The J gene is TRBJ1-1, the V gene TRBV10-2; maybe TRBD1 (5 bases). Germline values: CDR1 WSHSY, CDR2 SAAADI. The ends were cut back, 7 bases at V and 0 bases at J, with 18 bases in the middle. This CDR3 has 16 residues. CDR3 sequence: CASTGLFEGMNTEAFF. The CDR3 DNA reads TGCGCCAGCACGGGACTCTTCGAAGGGATGAACACTGAAGCTTTCTTT.

CDR3 DNA sequence: TGTGCCAGCAGCTTAGCCGCCTATGAGCAGTTCTTC. Its protein is CASSLAAYEQFF. This rearrangement joins TRBV7-9 to TRBJ2-1; D call uncertain. The CDR3 has 12 amino acids. CDR1 SEHNR and CDR2 FQNEAQ come from the germline V gene (reference sequence). V lost 0 bases and J lost 8, with 5 bases in between.

The table lists this clone with many counts. The rearrangement uses TRBV20-1 and TRBJ2-7; 10 bases agree with TRBD2. Germline CDR1 and CDR2: DFQATT and SNEGSKA (reference sequence). Unmatched junction bases numbered 2, after V lost 7 bases and J lost 5 bases. The CDR3 totals 11 residues. CDR3 region: CSVLAGDEQYF. CDR3 nucleotides: TGCAGTGTTCTAGCGGGGGACGAGCAGTACTTC.

V is TRBV6-5 and J is TRBJ1-5, with D uncertain. Trimming stripped 5 bases from V and 7 bases from J, with 6 bases between. The CDR3 is 11 residues long. CDR1 is MNHEY and CDR2 is SVGAGI in the germline V gene. As DNA, the CDR3 is TGTGCCAGCAGTAATATCCAGCCCCAGCATTTT. Amino acids: CASSNIQPQHF.

The chain employs TRBV9 and TRBJ1-2, with D perhaps matching TRBD1 (5 bases). This CDR3 comprises 14 residues. Deletions cut 4 bases from V and 0 bases from J, with 10 bases between. The germline V gene has CDR1 SGDLS and CDR2 YYNGEE. CDR3 residues: CASSPRQTNYGYTF. DNA for the CDR3: TGTGCCAGCAGCCCACGACAGACTAACTATGGCTACACCTTC.

This clone showed up just a few times. The chain carries TRBV7-8 and TRBJ1-6, with no clear D. V shed 4 bases and J shed 7 bases, with 17 bases lying between them. Germline CDR1 reads SGHVS; CDR2 reads FQNEAQ. The CDR3 is 16 amino acids. In DNA, the CDR3 is TGTGCCAGCAGCTCTGGACCCGCAGGTTGGAATTCACCCCTCCACTTT. Amino acid sequence: CASSSGPAGWNSPLHF.

The chain combines TRBV12-5 with TRBJ1-1; no definite D call. The V end was cut by 5 bases, the J end by 5 bases, with 12 bases between. The germline gives CDR1 LGHNT, CDR2 FRNRAP. The CDR3 is 13 residues long. The CDR3 sequence is CASGPAGRTEAFF. The CDR3 nucleotides are TGTGCTAGTGGTCCCGCTGGGCGTACTGAAGCTTTCTTT.

The chain uses TRBV27 and TRBJ1-2, with 10 positions matching TRBD1. With 6 bases clipped from V and 8 bases from J, the junction kept 12 bases outside the gene matches. The CDR3 extends over 15 amino acids. The germline gives CDR1 MNHEY, CDR2 SMNVEV (reference sequence). DNA for the CDR3: TGTGCCAGCAGAGGGACAGGGGCCTTTTTGAAGGGCTACACCTTC. Translated: CASRGTGAFLKGYTF.

This chain links TRBV4-1 with TRBJ2-3; a possible D gene is TRBD2 (5 bases). The germline V and J ends were trimmed by 3 bases and 2 bases, with 21 bases remaining between them. Germline assignment: CDR1 MGHRA and CDR2 YSYEKL. The CDR3 spans 18 residues. The CDR3 loop is CASSHFATREQATDTQYF. The CDR3 region has the DNA TGCGCCAGCAGCCATTTTGCGACCCGGGAACAAGCCACAGATACGCAGTATTTT.

This clone was found once. Germline and junction disagree at one end, which may indicate a read error. The CDR3 sequence is CASSLMGTAQETQYF. The DNA for the CDR3 is TGTGCTAGCAGCTTAATGGGGACAGCGCAAGAGACCCAGTACTTC. The chain links TRBV7-7 to TRBJ2-5; 7 bases line up with TRBD1. This CDR3 is built from 15 residues. The germline CDR1 and CDR2 sequences are SSHAT and FNYEAQ (reference sequence).

This chain joins TRBV19 and TRBJ2-3; 10 bases map to TRBD2. This CDR3 is 15 amino acids long. The V segment lost 5 bases and the J segment 8 bases; nucleotides outside the gene matches: 10. Germline values: CDR1 LNHDA, CDR2 SQIVND (reference sequence). DNA for the CDR3: TGTGCCAGTAGTTTTCAAGCGGGGGGGCTGGGTACGCAGTATTTT. It codes for CASSFQAGGLGTQYF. The complete variable domain, with remaining parts taken from reference TRBV19 and TRBJ2-3, reads DGGITQSPKYLFRKEGQNVTLSCEQNLNHDAMYWYRQDPGQGLRLIYYSQIVNDFQKGDIAEGYSVSREKKESFPLTVTSAQKNPTAFYLCASSFQAGGLGTQYFGPGTRLTVL.

The chain has TRBV19 and TRBJ2-5; the D call may be TRBD1 or TRBD2 (5 bases each). The CDR3 length is 11 residues. V was pared by 9 bases and J by 5 bases, with 10 bases between. CDR1 is LNHDA, CDR2 SQIVND, per germline (reference sequence). CDR3 DNA: TGTGCCAGCGGGACGGGTGAGACCCAGTACTTC. It translates to CASGTGETQYF.

Here the CDR3 DNA reads TGTGCCAGCGGAGACAGCCCGAACACCGGGGAGCTGTTTTTT. Translation: CASGDSPNTGELFF. This sequence joins TRBV19 and TRBJ2-2; perhaps TRBD1 as D (5 bases). V was shortened by 9 bases and J by 0 bases, with 11 bases between the two germline ends. The CDR3 spans 14 residues. From germline, CDR1 is LNHDA and CDR2 SQIVND (reference sequence).

The V call is TRBV6-6, the J call TRBJ1-5; D may be TRBD1 (5 bases). Germline CDR1 and CDR2: MNHNY and SVGAGI (reference sequence). The CDR3 consists of 14 residues. Trimming pared 6 bases from V and 8 bases from J, leaving 17 bases between. The DNA for the CDR3 is TGTGCCAGCAGCCCCGGACAAGAATCAGAGCCCCAGCATTTT. Translated, it gives CASSPGQESEPQHF.

The CDR3 sequence is CASSPLAGDYSGNTIYF. The CDR3 DNA is TGTGCCAGCTCACCGCTGGCCGGGGACTACTCTGGAAACACCATATATTTT. The chain joins TRBV18 to TRBJ1-3; maybe TRBD1 (5 bases). Germline V lookup: CDR1 KGHSH, CDR2 LQKENI. This CDR3 has 17 amino acids. V was clipped by 3 bases and J by 0 bases, with 15 bases between them.

This rearrangement joins TRBV10-3 to TRBJ2-5; 9 positions match TRBD1. Germline lookup yields CDR1 ENHRY and CDR2 SYGVKD. V shed 4 bases and J 5 bases; nucleotides not matched to a gene: 5. This CDR3 spans 14 amino acids. CDR3 in DNA: TGTGCCATCAGTGCCGGGACAGGGTTGGAGACCCAGTACTTC. Residues: CAISAGTGLETQYF.

This clone has a handful of counts. This chain connects TRBV5-5 to TRBJ2-7; unclear D gene. With 1 base removed from V and 3 bases from J, the gap between germline ends came to 8 bases. This CDR3 contains 13 residues. Germline CDR1 SGHKS, CDR2 YYEKEE (reference sequence). CDR3 coding DNA: TGTGCCAGCAGCTTGTCACAGAACTACGAGCAGTACTTC. It encodes CASSLSQNYEQYF.

The gene calls are TRBV30 and TRBJ2-7; either TRBD1 or TRBD2 may fit D (5 bases each). Trimming took off 4 bases at V and 3 bases at J, with 13 bases between the two ends. The CDR3 runs 13 residues. The germline CDR1 and CDR2 sequences are GTSNPN and SVGIG (reference sequence). Here the CDR3 DNA reads TGTGCCTGGAAACGGGACCGATTCTACGAGCAGTACTTC. It translates to CAWKRDRFYEQYF.

In this sample, this clone turned up once. The V and J genes are TRBV10-3 and TRBJ1-2; 7 bases agree with TRBD1. V was pared by 3 bases and J by 3 bases, with 13 bases of the junction left unmatched. CDR3 length: 17 amino acids. CDR1 and CDR2 from the germline V gene are ENHRY and SYGVKD. The CDR3, as DNA: TGTGCCATCAGTGAATCCTCAACAGGGGAGCGATACTATGGCTACACCTTC. Its protein product is CAISESSTGERYYGYTF.

This sequence joins TRBV5-1 and TRBJ2-7, with TRBD1 matching over 8 bases. The CDR3 runs to 15 residues. The V segment lost 4 bases and the J segment 2 bases; nucleotides outside the gene matches: 8. Germline lookup yields CDR1 SGHRS and CDR2 YFSETQ. CDR3 DNA sequence: TGCGCCAGCAGCGACCGGGACAGGACCCCCTACGAGCAGTACTTC. Encoded protein: CASSDRDRTPYEQYF.

The rearrangement joins TRBV7-8 to TRBJ1-4; possibly TRBD1 for D (5 bases). V was trimmed by 2 bases and J by 9 bases, leaving 10 bases between them. The CDR3 has 13 amino acids. Germline assignment: CDR1 SGHVS and CDR2 FQNEAQ. CDR3 residues: CASSLHSGQKLFF. CDR3 bases: TGTGCCAGCAGCTTACACTCGGGGCAAAAACTGTTTTTT.

The DNA of the CDR3 is TGTGCCAGCAAAACGGGGAACTCCTACGAGCAGTACTTC. Protein product: CASKTGNSYEQYF. V gene TRBV6-1 combines with J gene TRBJ2-7, with D maybe TRBD2 (5 bases). V was shortened by 7 bases and J by 0 bases, with 10 bases between the two germline ends. The CDR3 is 13 residues long. Germline assignment: CDR1 MNHNS and CDR2 SASEGT.